This TCR beta chain was obtained from a study of blood T cells in healthy people across ages. Through a sample-barcoded 5' primer and a J-beta primer mix, a second PCR was run for roughly 6 to 11 cycles. Via MiXCR, TCRdb re-called the 5' RACE reads, giving one row per CDR3 protein. This table has nearly 800,000 distinct CDR3 sequences, just under 25% appearing once. Germline V gene data show CDR1 as SQVTM and CDR2 as ANQGSEA. The CDR3 contains 11 residues. General study findings and limits: In the absence of known donor CMV status, changes in expanded clonotypes were possibly confounded.

With regard to this clonotype: Antigen unknown.

This sample also belongs to another study, concerning T cells of mothers and their children.

This clonotype was obtained from a boy aged 10-17 years in good health. Sequenced sample: blood. The chain uses TRBV29-1 and TRBJ2-5; D gene uncertain. The end of the DNA is better explained by TRBJ2-7, so the J call may be wrong. The CDR3 nucleotides are TGCAGCGTTAGACACTCCTACGAGCAGTACTTC. The encoded protein is CSVRHSYEQYF.